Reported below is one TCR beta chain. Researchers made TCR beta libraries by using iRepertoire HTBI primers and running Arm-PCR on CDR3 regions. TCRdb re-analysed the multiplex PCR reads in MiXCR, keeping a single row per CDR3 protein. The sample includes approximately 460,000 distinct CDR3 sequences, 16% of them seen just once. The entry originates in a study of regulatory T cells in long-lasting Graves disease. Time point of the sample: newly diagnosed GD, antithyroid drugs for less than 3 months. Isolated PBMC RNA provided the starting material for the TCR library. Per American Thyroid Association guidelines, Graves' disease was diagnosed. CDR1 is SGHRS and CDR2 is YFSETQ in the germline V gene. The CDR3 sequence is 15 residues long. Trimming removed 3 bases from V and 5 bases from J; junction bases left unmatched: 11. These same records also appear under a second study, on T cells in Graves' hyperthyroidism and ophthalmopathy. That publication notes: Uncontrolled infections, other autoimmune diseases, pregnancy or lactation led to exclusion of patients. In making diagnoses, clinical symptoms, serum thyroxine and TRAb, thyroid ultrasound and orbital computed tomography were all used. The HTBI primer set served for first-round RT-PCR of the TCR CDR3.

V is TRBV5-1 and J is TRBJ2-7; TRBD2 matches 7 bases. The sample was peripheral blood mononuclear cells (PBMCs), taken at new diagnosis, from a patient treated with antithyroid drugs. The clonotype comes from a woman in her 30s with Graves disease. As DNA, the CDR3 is TGCGCCAGCAGCTCGTTACCGGGACTATCCCACGAGCAGTACTTC. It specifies CASSSLPGLSHEQYF.